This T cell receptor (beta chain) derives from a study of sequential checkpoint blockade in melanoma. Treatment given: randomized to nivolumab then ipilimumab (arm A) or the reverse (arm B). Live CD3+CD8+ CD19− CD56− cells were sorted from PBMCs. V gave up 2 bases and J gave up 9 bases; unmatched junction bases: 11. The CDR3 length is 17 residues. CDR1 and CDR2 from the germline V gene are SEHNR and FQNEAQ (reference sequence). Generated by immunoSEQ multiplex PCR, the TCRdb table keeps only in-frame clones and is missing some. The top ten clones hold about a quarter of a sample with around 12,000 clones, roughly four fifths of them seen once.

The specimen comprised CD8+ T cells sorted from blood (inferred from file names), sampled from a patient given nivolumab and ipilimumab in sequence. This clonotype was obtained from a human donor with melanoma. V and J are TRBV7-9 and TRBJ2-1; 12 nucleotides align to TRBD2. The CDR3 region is CASSLLGAGLAGIEQFF. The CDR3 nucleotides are TGTGCCAGCAGCTTACTCGGTGCCGGACTAGCGGGAATTGAGCAGTTCTTC.